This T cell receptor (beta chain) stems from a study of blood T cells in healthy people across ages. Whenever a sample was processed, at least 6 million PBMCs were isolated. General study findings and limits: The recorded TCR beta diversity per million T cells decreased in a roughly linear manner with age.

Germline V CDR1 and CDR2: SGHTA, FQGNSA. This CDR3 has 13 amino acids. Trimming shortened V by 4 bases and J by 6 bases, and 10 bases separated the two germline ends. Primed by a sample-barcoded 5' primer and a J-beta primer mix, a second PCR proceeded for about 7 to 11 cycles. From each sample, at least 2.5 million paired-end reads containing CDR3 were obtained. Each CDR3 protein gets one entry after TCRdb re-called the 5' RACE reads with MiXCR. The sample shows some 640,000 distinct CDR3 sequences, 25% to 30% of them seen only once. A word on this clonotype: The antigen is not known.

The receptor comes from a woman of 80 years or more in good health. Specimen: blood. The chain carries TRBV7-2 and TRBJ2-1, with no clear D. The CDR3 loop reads CASSSGRCNEQFF. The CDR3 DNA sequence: TGTGCCAGCAGCTCCGGACGTTGCAATGAGCAGTTCTTC.